The clone carrying this T cell receptor beta chain was detected ten times or more. Its target is not known. This sample stems from a study of CD8 T cells in ankylosing spondylitis. TCRdb re-derived calls from the 5' RACE reads in MiXCR, one entry per CDR3 protein. Among about 210,000 distinct CDR3 sequences listed, 8% to 10% were seen once. Whole-study results and caveats: It appeared that ankylosing spondylitis blood was characterized by a TCR beta motif of roughly 8 highly homologous variants.

The origin of this receptor is a female donor with ankylosing spondylitis or in good health (not recorded which). Sequenced material: blood, either unsorted or a sorted T cell fraction (not recorded which).

The CDR3 is CASSLDRGWTEAFF. For the CDR3, the DNA is TGTGCCAGCAGTTTGGACAGGGGTTGGACTGAAGCTTTCTTT. The chain couples TRBV12-3 or TRBV12-4 to TRBJ1-1; TRBD1 agrees at 9 bases. The CDR3 is 14 residues long. V lost 3 bases, J lost 5 bases, and 4 bases stayed unmatched.